This TCR beta chain emerged from a study of regulatory T cells in long-lasting Graves disease. Broader study findings: There were preferences for TRBV28, TRBJ1-2 and TRBJ2-5 in persistent disease.

This clonotype was recorded many times. The antigen is undetermined. Through Arm-PCR of CDR3 regions and iRepertoire HTBI primers, TCR beta libraries were built. Using its own MiXCR run on the multiplex PCR reads, TCRdb lists one record per CDR3 protein. The sample lists 200,000 to 250,000 distinct CDR3 sequences; about a sixth were seen once. The CDR3 covers 12 residues. CDR1 DFQATT and CDR2 SNEGSKA come from the germline V gene (reference sequence). V shed 3 bases and J shed 4 bases, with 9 bases lying between them. Time point in this sample: newly diagnosed GD, antithyroid drugs for less than 3 months. RNA from PBMCs was the source of the TCR library.

The chain is built from TRBV20-1 and TRBJ1-2; D is undetermined. The material was peripheral blood mononuclear cells (PBMCs), obtained at new diagnosis, from a patient treated with antithyroid drugs. The origin of this receptor is a female donor with Graves disease. DNA for the CDR3: TGCAGTGCTAGCGGACGGAGCTATGGCTACACCTTC. It specifies CSASGRSYGYTF.